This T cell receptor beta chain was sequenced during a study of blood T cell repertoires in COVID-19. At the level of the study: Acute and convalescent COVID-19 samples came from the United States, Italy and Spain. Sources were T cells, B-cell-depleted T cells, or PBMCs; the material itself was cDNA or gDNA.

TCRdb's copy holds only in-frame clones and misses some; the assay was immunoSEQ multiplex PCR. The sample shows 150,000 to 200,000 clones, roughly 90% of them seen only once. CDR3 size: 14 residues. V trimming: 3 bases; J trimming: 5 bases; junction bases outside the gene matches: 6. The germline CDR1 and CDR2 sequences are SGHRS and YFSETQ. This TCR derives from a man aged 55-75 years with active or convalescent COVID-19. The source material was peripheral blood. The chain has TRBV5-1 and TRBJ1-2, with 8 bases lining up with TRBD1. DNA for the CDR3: TGCGCCAGCAGCTCGGACAGGGAAGGGTATGGCTACACCTTC. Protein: CASSSDREGYGYTF.